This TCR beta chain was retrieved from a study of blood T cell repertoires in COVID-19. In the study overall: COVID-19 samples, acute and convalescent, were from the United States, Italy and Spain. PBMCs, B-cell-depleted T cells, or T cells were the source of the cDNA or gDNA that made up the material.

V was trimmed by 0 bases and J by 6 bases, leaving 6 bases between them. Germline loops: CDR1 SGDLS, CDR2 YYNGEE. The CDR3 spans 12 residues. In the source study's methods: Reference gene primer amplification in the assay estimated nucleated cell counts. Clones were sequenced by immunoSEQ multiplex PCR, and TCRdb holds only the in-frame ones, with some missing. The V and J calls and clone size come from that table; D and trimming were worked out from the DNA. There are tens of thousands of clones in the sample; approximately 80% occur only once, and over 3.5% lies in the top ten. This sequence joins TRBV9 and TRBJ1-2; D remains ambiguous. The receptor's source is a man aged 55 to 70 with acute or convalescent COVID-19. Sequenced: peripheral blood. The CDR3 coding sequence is TGTGCCAGCAGCGTAGGCAGGCATGGCTACACCTTC. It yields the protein CASSVGRHGYTF.